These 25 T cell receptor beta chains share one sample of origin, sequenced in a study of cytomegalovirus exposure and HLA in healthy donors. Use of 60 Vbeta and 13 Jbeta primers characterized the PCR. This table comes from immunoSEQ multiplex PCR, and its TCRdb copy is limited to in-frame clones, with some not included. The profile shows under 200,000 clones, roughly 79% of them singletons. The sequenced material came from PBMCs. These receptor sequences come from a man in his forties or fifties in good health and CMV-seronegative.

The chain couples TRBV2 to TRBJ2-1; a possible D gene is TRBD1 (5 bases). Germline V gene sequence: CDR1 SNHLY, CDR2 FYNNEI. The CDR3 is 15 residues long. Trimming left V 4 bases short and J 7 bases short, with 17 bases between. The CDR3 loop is CASSGEDTFRNEQFF. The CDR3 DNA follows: TGTGCCAGCAGTGGAGAGGACACTTTTCGGAATGAGCAGTTCTTC. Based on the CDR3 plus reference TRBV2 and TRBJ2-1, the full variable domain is EPEVTQTPSHQVTQMGQEVILRCVPISNHLYFYWYRQILGQKVEFLVSFYNNEISEKSEIFDDQFSVERPDGSNFTLKIRSTKLEDSAMYFCASSGEDTFRNEQFFGPGTRLTVL.

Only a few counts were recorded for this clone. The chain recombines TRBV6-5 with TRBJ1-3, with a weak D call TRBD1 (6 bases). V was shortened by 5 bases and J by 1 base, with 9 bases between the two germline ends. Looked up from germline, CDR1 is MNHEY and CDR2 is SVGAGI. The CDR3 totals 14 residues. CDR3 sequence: CASSNTGSGNTIYF. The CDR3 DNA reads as TGTGCCAGCAGTAACACAGGGTCTGGAAACACCATATATTTT.

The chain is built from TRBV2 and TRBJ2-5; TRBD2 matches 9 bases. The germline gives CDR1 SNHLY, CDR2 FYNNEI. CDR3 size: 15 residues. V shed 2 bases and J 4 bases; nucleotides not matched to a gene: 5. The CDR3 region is CASSEPLAGPETQYF. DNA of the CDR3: TGTGCCAGCAGTGAACCCCTAGCGGGACCAGAGACCCAGTACTTC.

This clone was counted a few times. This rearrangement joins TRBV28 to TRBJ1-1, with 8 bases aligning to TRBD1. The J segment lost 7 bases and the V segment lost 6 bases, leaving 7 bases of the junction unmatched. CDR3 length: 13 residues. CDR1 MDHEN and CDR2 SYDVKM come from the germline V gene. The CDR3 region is CASRSRDRSEAFF. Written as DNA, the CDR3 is TGTGCCAGCAGGAGCCGGGACAGGAGTGAAGCTTTCTTT.

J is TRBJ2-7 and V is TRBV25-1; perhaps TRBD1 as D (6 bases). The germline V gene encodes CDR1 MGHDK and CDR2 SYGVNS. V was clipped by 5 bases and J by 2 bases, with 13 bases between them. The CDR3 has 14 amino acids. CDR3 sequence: CASSPRTVPYEQYF. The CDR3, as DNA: TGTGCCAGCAGTCCTCGGACAGTTCCCTACGAGCAGTACTTC.

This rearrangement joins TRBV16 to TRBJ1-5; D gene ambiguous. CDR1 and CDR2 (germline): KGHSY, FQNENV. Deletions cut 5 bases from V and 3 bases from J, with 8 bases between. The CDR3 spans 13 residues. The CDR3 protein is CASSYSLNQPQHF. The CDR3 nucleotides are TGTGCCAGCAGCTACTCCCTCAATCAGCCCCAGCATTTT. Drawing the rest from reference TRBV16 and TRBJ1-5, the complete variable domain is GEEVAQTPKHLVRGEGQKAKLYCAPIKGHSYVFWYQQVLKNEFKFLISFQNENVFDETGMPKERFSAKCLPNSPCSLEIQATKLEDSAVYFCASSYSLNQPQHFGDGTRLSIL.

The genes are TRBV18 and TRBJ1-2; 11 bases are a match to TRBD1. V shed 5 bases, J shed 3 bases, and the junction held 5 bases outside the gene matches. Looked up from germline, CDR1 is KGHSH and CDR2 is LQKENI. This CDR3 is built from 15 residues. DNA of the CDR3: TGTGCCAGCTCAGGCCGGGACAGGGGGGACTATGGCTACACCTTC. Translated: CASSGRDRGDYGYTF.

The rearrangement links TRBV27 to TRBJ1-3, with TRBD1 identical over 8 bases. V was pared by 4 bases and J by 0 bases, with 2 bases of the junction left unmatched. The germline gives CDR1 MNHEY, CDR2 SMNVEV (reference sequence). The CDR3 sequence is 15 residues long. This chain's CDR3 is CASSSDRDSGNTIYF. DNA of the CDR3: TGTGCCAGCAGTTCGGACAGGGACTCTGGAAACACCATATATTTT.

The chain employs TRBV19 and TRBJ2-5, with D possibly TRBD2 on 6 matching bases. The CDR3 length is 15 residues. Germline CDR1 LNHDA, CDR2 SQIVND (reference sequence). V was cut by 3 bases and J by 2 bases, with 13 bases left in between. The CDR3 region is CASSMFGGKQETQYF. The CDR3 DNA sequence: TGTGCCAGTAGTATGTTTGGAGGGAAGCAAGAGACCCAGTACTTC.

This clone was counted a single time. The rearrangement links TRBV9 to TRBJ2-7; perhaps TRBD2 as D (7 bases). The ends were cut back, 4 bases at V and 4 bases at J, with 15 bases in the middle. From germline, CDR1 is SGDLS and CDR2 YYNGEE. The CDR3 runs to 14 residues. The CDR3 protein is CASSPLGGRYEQYF. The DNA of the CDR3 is TGTGCCAGCAGCCCTCTGGGGGGGCGATACGAGCAGTACTTC.

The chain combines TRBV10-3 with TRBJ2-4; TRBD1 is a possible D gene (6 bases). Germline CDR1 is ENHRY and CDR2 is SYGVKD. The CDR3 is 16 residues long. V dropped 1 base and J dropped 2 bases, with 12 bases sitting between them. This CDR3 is CAISEYQGTTKNIQYF. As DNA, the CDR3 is TGTGCCATCAGTGAGTATCAGGGGACGACCAAAAACATTCAGTACTTC.

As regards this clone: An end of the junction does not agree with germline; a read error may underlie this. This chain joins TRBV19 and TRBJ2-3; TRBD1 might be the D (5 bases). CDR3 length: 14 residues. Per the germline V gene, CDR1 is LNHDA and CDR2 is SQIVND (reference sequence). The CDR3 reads CAGSPRQHTDTQYF. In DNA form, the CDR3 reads TGTGCCGGTAGTCCTCGACAGCACACAGATACGCAGTATTTT.

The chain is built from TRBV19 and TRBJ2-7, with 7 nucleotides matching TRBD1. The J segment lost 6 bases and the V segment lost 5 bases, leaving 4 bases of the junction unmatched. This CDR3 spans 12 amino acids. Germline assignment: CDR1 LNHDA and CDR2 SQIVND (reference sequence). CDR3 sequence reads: CASSDRAGEQYV. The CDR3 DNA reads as TGTGCCAGTAGTGACAGGGCGGGCGAGCAGTACGTC.

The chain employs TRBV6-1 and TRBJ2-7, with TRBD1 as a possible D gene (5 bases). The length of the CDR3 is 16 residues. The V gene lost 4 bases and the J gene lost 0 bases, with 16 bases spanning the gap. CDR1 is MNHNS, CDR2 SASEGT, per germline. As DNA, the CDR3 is TGTGCCAGCAGTGCTTTTCCCAGGGAACCCTCCTACGAGCAGTACTTC. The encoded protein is CASSAFPREPSYEQYF.

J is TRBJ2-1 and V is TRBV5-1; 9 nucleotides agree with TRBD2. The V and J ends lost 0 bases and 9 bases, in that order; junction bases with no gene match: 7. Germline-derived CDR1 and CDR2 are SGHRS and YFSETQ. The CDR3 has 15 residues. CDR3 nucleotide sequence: TGCGCCAGCAGCTTGGATCCTAGCGGGAATGGTGAGCAGTTCTTC. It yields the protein CASSLDPSGNGEQFF.

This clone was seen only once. The DNA for the CDR3 is TGTGCCAGCACCCAAATCCCGGGGGTCGAGCAGTACTTC. Translating it yields CASTQIPGVEQYF. The chain is built from TRBV27 and TRBJ2-7; D is perhaps TRBD2 (6 bases). Trimming cost V 7 bases and J 6 bases, with 16 bases left between them. CDR3 size: 13 residues. Germline CDR1 MNHEY, CDR2 SMNVEV (reference sequence).

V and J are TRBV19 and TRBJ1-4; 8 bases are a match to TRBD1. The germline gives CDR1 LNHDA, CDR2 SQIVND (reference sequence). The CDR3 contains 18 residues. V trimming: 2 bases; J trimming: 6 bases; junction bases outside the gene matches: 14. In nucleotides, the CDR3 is TGTGCCAGTAGTATAAGGAACAGGGGGAACTCCCCTGATGAAAAACTGTTTTTT. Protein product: CASSIRNRGNSPDEKLFF.

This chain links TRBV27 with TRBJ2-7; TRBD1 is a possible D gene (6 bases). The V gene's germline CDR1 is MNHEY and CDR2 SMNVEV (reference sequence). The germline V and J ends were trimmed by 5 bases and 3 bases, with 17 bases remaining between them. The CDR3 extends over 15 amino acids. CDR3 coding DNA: TGTGCCAGCAGTAACAGGGACCCCCCGAGCTACGAGCAGTACTTC. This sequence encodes CASSNRDPPSYEQYF.

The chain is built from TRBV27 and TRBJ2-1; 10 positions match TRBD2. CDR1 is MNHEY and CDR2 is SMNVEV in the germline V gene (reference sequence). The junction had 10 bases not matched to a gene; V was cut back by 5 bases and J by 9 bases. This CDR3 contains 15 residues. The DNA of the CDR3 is TGTGCCAGCAGTCCGGGACTAGCGCCCGCGGGTGAGCAGTTCTTC. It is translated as CASSPGLAPAGEQFF.

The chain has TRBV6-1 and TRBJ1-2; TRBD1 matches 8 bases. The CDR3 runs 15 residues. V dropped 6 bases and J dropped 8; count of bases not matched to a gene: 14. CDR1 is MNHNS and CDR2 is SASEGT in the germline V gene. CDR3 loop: CASRTQPTGESGYTF. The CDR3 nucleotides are TGTGCCAGCAGGACCCAGCCGACAGGGGAATCAGGCTACACCTTC.

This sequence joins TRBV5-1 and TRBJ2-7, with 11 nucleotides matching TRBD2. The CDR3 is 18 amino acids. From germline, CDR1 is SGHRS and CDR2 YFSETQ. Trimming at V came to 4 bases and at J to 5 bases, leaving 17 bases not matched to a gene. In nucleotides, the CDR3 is TGCGCCAGCAGCCCGAATGTAGCGGGAGGGCCGCGGGGGGACGAGCAGTACGTC. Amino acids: CASSPNVAGGPRGDEQYV.

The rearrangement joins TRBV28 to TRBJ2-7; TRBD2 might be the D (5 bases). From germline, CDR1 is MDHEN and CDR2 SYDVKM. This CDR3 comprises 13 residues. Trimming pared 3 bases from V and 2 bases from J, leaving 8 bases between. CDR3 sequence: CASSFLGAYEQYF. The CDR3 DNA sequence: TGTGCCAGCAGTTTTTTGGGAGCCTACGAGCAGTACTTC.

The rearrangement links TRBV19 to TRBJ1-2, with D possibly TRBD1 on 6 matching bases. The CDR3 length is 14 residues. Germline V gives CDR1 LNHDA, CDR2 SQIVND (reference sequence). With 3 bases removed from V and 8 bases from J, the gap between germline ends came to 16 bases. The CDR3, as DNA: TGTGCCAGTAGTATCGGGGACATCCCAGGGGGCTACACCTTC. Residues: CASSIGDIPGGYTF.

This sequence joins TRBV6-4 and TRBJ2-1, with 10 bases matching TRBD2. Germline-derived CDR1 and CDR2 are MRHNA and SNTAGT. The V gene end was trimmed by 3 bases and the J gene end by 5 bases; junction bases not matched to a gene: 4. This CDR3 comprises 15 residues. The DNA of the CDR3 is TGTGCCAGCAGTGAAGTCCTAGCGGGAGACAATGAGCAGTTCTTC. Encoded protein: CASSEVLAGDNEQFF.

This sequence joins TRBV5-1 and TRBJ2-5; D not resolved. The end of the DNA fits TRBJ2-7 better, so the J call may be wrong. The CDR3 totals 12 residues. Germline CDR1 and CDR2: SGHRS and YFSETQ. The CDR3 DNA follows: TGCGCCAGCAGCTTGGACAGTTCCGAGCAGTACTTC. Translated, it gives CASSLDSSEQYF.